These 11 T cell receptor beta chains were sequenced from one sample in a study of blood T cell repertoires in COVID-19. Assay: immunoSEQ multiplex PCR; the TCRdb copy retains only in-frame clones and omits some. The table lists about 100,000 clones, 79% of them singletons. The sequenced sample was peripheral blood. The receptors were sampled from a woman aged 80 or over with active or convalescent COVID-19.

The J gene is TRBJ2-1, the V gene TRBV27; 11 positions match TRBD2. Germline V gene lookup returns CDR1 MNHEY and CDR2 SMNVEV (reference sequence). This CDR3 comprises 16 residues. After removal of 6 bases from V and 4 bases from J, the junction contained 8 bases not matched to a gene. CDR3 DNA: TGTGCCAGCAGAGGAACGGGACTAGCGGTATACAATGAGCAGTTCTTC. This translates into CASRGTGLAVYNEQFF.

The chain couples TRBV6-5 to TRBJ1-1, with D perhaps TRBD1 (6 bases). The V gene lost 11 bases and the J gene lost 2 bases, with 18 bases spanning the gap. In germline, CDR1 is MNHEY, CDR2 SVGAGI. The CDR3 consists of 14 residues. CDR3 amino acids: CAALTGQLNTEAFF. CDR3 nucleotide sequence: TGTGCCGCGCTTACGGGACAACTAAACACTGAAGCTTTCTTT.

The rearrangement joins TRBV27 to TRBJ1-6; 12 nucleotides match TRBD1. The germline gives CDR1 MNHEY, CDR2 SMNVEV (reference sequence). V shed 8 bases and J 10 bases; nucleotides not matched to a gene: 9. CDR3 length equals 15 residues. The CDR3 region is CASRPWGQGASPLHF. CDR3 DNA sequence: TGTGCCAGCCGACCGTGGGGACAGGGGGCCTCACCCCTCCACTTT.

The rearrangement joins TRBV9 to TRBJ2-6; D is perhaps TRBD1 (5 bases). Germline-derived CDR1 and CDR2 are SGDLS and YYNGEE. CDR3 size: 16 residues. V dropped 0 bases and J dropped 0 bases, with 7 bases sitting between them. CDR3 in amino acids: CASSVVRASGANVLTF. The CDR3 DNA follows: TGTGCCAGCAGCGTAGTCAGGGCCTCTGGGGCCAACGTCCTGACTTTC.

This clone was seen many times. Here the CDR3 reads CASSQSPFRGYTF. CDR3 in DNA: TGTGCCAGCAGCCAGTCCCCCTTCCGGGGCTACACCTTC. V is TRBV14 and J is TRBJ1-2; D gene uncertain. Germline CDR1 SGHDN, CDR2 FVKESK. The CDR3 runs to 13 residues. Trimming removed 3 bases at V and 8 bases at J, with 13 bases between.

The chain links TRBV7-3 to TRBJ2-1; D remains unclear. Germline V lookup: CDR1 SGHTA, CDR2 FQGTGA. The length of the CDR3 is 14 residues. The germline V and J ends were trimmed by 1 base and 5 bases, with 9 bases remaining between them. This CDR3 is CASSLNFGNNEQFF. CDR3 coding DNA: TGTGCCAGCAGCTTAAATTTTGGCAACAATGAGCAGTTCTTC.

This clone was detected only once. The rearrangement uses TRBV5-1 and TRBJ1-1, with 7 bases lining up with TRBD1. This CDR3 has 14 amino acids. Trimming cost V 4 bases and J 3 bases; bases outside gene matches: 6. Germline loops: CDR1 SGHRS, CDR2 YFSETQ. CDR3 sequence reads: CASSLDRVDTEAFF. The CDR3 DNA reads TGCGCCAGCAGCCTTGACAGGGTGGACACTGAAGCTTTCTTT.

The DNA of the CDR3 is TGTGCCAGCTCACCGCCTACAGGGATCGGGCCCTACGAGCAGTACTTC. Its translation: CASSPPTGIGPYEQYF. V usage is TRBV18 and J usage is TRBJ2-7, with TRBD1 as a possible D gene (6 bases). Per the germline V gene, CDR1 is KGHSH and CDR2 is LQKENI. The CDR3 has 16 residues. V was pared by 3 bases and J by 2 bases, with 17 bases between.

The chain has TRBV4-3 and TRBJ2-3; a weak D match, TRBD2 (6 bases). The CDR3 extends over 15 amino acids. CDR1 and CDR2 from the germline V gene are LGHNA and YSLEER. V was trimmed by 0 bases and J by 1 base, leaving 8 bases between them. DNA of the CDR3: TGCGCCAGCAGCCAAGATGAGCGGGGCACAGATACGCAGTATTTT. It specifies CASSQDERGTDTQYF.

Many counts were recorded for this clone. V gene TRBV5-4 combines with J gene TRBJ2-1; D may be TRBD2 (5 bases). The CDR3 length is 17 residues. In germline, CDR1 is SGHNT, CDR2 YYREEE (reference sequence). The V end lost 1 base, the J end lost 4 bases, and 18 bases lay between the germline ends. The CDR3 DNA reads TGTGCCAGCAGCTTGACGAGCGGAGGTGGGGTTTACAATGAGCAGTTCTTC. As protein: CASSLTSGGGVYNEQFF. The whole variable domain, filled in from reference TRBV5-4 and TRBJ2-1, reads ETGVTQSPTHLIKTRGQQVTLRCSSQSGHNTVSWYQQALGQGPQFIFQYYREEENGRGNFPPRFSGLQFPNYSSELNVNALELDDSALYLCASSLTSGGGVYNEQFFGPGTRLTVL.

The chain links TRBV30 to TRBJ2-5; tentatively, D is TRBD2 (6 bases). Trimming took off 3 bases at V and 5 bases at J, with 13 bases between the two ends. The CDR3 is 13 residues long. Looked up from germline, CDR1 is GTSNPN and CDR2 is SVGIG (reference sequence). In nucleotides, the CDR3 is TGTGCCTGGAGCACGGCGGGGTCGGAGACCCAGTACTTC. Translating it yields CAWSTAGSETQYF.